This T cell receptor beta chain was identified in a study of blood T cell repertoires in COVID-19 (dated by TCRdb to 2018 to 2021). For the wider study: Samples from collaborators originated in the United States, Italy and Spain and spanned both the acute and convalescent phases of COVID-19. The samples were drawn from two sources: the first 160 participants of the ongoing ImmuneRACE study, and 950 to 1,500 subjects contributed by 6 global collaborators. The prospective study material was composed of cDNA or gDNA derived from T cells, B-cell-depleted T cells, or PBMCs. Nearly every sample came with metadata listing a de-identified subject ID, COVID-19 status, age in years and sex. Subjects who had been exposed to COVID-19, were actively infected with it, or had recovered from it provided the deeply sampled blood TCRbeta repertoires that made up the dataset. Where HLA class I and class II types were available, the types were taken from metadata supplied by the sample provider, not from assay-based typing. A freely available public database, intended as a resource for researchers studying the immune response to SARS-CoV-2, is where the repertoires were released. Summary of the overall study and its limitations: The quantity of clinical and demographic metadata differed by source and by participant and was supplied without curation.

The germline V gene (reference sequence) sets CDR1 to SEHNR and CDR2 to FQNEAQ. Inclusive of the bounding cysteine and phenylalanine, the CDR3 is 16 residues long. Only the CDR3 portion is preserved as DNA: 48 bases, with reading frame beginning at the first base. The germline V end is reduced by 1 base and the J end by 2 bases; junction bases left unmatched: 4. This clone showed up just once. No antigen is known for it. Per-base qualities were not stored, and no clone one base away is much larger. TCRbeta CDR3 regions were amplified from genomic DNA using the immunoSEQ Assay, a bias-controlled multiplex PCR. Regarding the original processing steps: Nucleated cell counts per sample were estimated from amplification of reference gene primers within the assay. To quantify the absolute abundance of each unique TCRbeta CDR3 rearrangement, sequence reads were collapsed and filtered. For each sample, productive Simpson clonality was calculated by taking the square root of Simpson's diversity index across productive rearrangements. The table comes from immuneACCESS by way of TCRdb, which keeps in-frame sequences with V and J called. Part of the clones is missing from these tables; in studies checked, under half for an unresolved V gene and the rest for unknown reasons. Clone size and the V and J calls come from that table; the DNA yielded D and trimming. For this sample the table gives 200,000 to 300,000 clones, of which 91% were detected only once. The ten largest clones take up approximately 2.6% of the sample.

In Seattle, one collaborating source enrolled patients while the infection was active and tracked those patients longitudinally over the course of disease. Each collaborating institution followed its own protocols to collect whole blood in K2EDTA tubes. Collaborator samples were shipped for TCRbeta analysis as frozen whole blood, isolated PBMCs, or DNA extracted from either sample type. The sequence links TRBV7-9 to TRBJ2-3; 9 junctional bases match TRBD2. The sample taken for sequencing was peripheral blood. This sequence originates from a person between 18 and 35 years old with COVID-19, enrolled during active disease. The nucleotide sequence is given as TGTGCCAGCAGCTTAGTTAGCGGGAGCGCCACAGATACGCAGTATTTT. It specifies CASSLVSGSATDTQYF.